This TCR beta chain was observed in a study of shared clonotypes between healthy human individuals. Each sample came from a Caucasian adult donor living in Nashville, Tennessee. The split of CD4+ cells yielded CD45RA+ naive and CD45RA-negative memory subsets. The CDR3 is 17 residues long. Here immunoSEQ multiplex PCR was the method, and the copy in TCRdb shows in-frame clones only, minus some. The table includes about 2.3 million clones, around 90% detected once. This chain links TRBV21-1 with TRBJ2-1; the table's TRBD2 call for D was not verified on the DNA. TRBV21-1 is flagged as a pseudogene. Sample: naive CD4+ T cells from PBMCs. Subset given: CD45RA+ positively selected. This TCR was sampled from a young man in good health. Some clones in this sample may be carry-over from other donors' samples. The chain's CDR3 is CASSKGTSGRSYNEQFF. As DNA, the CDR3 is TGTGCCAGCAGCAAAGGGACTAGCGGGAGGTCTTACAATGAGCAGTTCTTC.